This TCR beta chain stems from a study of blood T cell repertoires in COVID-19. On the study more broadly: Acute-phase and convalescent COVID-19 samples originated in the United States, Italy and Spain. The analysed material was cDNA or gDNA that came from T cells, B-cell-depleted T cells, or PBMCs.

Germline values: CDR1 WNHNN, CDR2 SYGVQD (reference sequence). V was pared by 4 bases and J by 6 bases, with 13 bases between. This CDR3 is built from 15 residues. The count of this clone is one. Recruited during active infection, patients (from Seattle) were subsequently followed longitudinally. Under the authors' procedure: How many nucleated cells were present was estimated from reference gene primer amplification. The assay was immunoSEQ multiplex PCR, and TCRdb's table has in-frame clones only and misses some. D and trimming were read from the DNA, whereas the V and J calls and clone size are those reported in that table. The sample lists about 95,000 clones; 80% to 90% were seen once.

The receptor was isolated from an older man with COVID-19, enrolled during active disease. Material for sequencing was peripheral blood. The chain is built from TRBV10-1 and TRBJ1-6; the D gene is possibly TRBD1 (5 bases). CDR3 in amino acids: CASSAGGRSNSPLHF. The CDR3 nucleotides are TGCGCCAGCAGTGCGGGGGGACGGAGTAATTCACCCCTCCACTTT.